Listed below are T cell receptor beta chains from one sample, sequenced in a study of human T cells and chemical hapten exposure. TCRdb re-called the RACE reads through MiXCR, storing one row per CDR3 protein. The table has approximately 46,000 distinct CDR3 sequences, more than 9% seen once. This material consisted of whole blood, taken in connection with sensitization to the hapten diphenylcyclopropenone (DPC). The receptors come from a woman aged 25 to 39 with alopecia areata. Some clones in this sample may be carry-over from other donors' samples. CDR3s include the opening cysteine and the closing phenylalanine or tryptophan. D genes are given only for firm matches. The listing skips clone size in some rows; elsewhere it reads once, few, many or a size class.

TRBV4-2	TRBJ2-1	-	TRBD2	TGTGCCAGCAGCCAAGACGGGGGGTACAATGAGCAGTTCTTC	CASSQDGGYNEQFF
TRBV5-4	TRBJ2-3	many	TRBD2	TGTGCCAGCAGCTCCGGACTAGCGGGGGGGCCACATACGCAGTATTTT	CASSSGLAGGPHTQYF
TRBV27	TRBJ2-2	-	-	TGTGCCAGCAGTCCAACGAGCGGACTGGTCGGGGAGCTGTTTTTT	CASSPTSGLVGELFF
TRBV29-1	TRBJ2-3	-	-	TGCAGCGTGACAAAGGAGAACGCAGATACGCAGTATTTT	CSVTKENADTQYF
TRBV18	TRBJ2-5	few	-	TGTGCCAGCTCACCTGTGGGTGGTGGTGGAGAGACCCAGTACTTC	CASSPVGGGGETQYF
TRBV6-2/TRBV6-3	TRBJ2-2	-	TRBD1	TGTGCCAGCAGCCGCAGGGGGCGGAACACCGGGGAGCTGTTTTTT	CASSRRGRNTGELFF
TRBV28	TRBJ2-7	few	TRBD1	TGTGCCAGCAGTTTTTTTGTGACAGGGTCCTACGAGCAGTACTTC	CASSFFVTGSYEQYF
TRBV29-1	TRBJ1-1	many	-	TGCAGCGTTGAAGAGAGAGGCCGCCGTGAATCTCGGGCTTTCTTT	CSVEERGRRESRAFF
TRBV7-2	TRBJ2-3	many	-	TGTGCCAGCAGCACCCTTGCGGGGTCAGATACGCAGTATTTT	CASSTLAGSDTQYF
TRBV3-1	TRBJ1-5	few	-	TGTGCCAGCAGCCAAACCCCCATTGGCAATCAGCCCCAGCATTTT	CASSQTPIGNQPQHF
TRBV12-3/TRBV12-4	TRBJ1-1	many	TRBD1	TGTGCCAGCAGTTTTTTCGGACAGGGCGCTGAAGCTTTCTTT	CASSFFGQGAEAFF